The 20 T cell receptor beta chains presented below share a single source sample, sequenced in a study of T cells in localized non-small cell lung cancer. Libraries were prepared by immunoSEQ multiplex PCR; TCRdb keeps only in-frame clonotypes and omits some of them. Of about 22,000 clones detected, approximately 86% appear once; the ten largest clones hold over 20%. Here the sequenced sample was PBMCs, taken before any cancer treatment. These receptors all stem from a man aged 35-75 years with stage II squamous cell lung carcinoma.

CDR3: CASSLPSDPTGELFF. The CDR3 DNA reads as TGTGCCAGCAGCTTGCCCAGCGATCCCACCGGGGAGCTGTTTTTT. J is TRBJ2-2 and V is TRBV5-4; D is unclear. V was pared by 1 base and J by 4 bases, with 11 bases between. Per germline, CDR1 SGHNT and CDR2 YYREEE (reference sequence). This CDR3 comprises 15 residues.

This sequence joins TRBV7-8 and TRBJ1-1; D is perhaps TRBD1 (6 bases). The CDR3 has 13 amino acids. Germline-derived CDR1 and CDR2 are SGHVS and FQNEAQ. V lost 5 bases to trimming and J lost 2 bases, with 9 bases between them. Here the CDR3 reads CASSQGRNTEAFF. CDR3 sequence (DNA): TGTGCCAGCAGCCAGGGGCGCAACACTGAAGCTTTCTTT. Variable domain in full (rest from reference TRBV7-8 and TRBJ1-1): GAGVSQSPRYKVAKRGQDVALRCDPISGHVSLFWYQQALGQGPEFLTYFQNEAQLDKSGLPSDRFFAERPEGSVSTLKIQRTQQEDSAVYLCASSQGRNTEAFFGQGTRLTVV.

The V and J genes are TRBV19 and TRBJ2-1, with 8 positions matching TRBD1. Germline trimming cut 4 bases from V and 3 bases from J; bases unmatched to any gene: 5. Germline V lookup: CDR1 LNHDA, CDR2 SQIVND (reference sequence). The CDR3 runs 15 residues. The CDR3 coding sequence is TGTGCCAGTAGTAGAAGGACAGGGATCTACAATGAGCAGTTCTTC. It encodes CASSRRTGIYNEQFF.

The gene calls are TRBV19 and TRBJ1-3; maybe TRBD1 (6 bases). The V gene's germline CDR1 is LNHDA and CDR2 SQIVND (reference sequence). V was clipped by 5 bases and J by 2 bases, with 13 bases between them. The CDR3 is 15 residues long. CDR3 nucleotide sequence: TGTGCCAGTAGTGTCCACAGGGCCACTGGAAACACCATATATTTT. Its translation: CASSVHRATGNTIYF.

This CDR3 is CATSRLAGFTEAFF. CDR3 sequence (DNA): TGTGCCACCAGCAGGCTGGCGGGTTTCACTGAAGCTTTCTTT. This chain uses TRBV15 with TRBJ1-1; D is undetermined. This CDR3 comprises 14 residues. Germline CDR1 reads LNHNV; CDR2 reads YYDKDF (reference sequence). Deletions cut 3 bases from V and 4 bases from J, with 12 bases between.

The V gene is TRBV9, the J gene TRBJ1-1, with D possibly being TRBD1 (6 bases). This CDR3 has 14 amino acids. Trimming took 4 bases from V and 3 from J, leaving 13 bases between them. Per the germline V gene, CDR1 is SGDLS and CDR2 is YYNGEE. The CDR3 protein is CASSPVGGYTEAFF. For the CDR3, the DNA is TGTGCCAGCAGCCCAGTGGGGGGCTACACTGAAGCTTTCTTT. The entire variable domain, with the rest obtained from reference TRBV9 and TRBJ1-1, is as follows: DSGVTQTPKHLITATGQRVTLRCSPRSGDLSVYWYQQSLDQGLQFLIQYYNGEERAKGNILERFSAQQFPDLHSELNLSSLELGDSALYFCASSPVGGYTEAFFGQGTRLTVV.

CDR3 sequence: CASSLGDFEQYF. The CDR3 region has the DNA TGTGCCAGCAGTTTGGGGGATTTCGAGCAGTACTTC. The V and J genes are TRBV27 and TRBJ2-7; possibly TRBD1 or TRBD2 for D (5 bases each). From germline, CDR1 is MNHEY and CDR2 SMNVEV (reference sequence). The V and J ends lost 3 bases and 6 bases respectively, with 9 bases between them. CDR3 length: 12 amino acids.

This chain uses TRBV5-6 with TRBJ2-7; D remains ambiguous. Germline values: CDR1 SGHDT, CDR2 YYEEEE. The CDR3 has 13 amino acids. Trimming shortened V by 2 bases and J by 4 bases, and 10 bases separated the two germline ends. CDR3: CASSFRRKYEQYF. CDR3 nucleotide sequence: TGTGCCAGCAGCTTTAGGCGGAAGTACGAGCAGTACTTC.

This chain joins TRBV11-2 and TRBJ2-3; no reliable D call. The CDR3 runs 12 residues. V lost 0 bases to trimming and J lost 6 bases, with 4 bases between them. CDR1 SGHAT and CDR2 FQNNGV come from the germline V gene. CDR3 bases: TGTGCCAGCAGCTTAGATTTGGATACGCAGTATTTT. Translated: CASSLDLDTQYF.

Here the CDR3 reads CASSETGQGARETQYF. The CDR3 DNA sequence: TGTGCCAGCAGCGAGACGGGACAGGGGGCTAGGGAGACCCAGTACTTC. This sequence joins TRBV7-2 and TRBJ2-5; 12 bases match TRBD1. After removal of 5 bases from V and 5 bases from J, the junction contained 9 bases not matched to a gene. This CDR3 region has 16 residues. In germline, CDR1 is SGHTA, CDR2 FQGNSA.

The chain joins TRBV19 to TRBJ1-2, with a weak D call TRBD1 (6 bases). Deletions cut 5 bases from V and 8 bases from J, with 15 bases between. CDR1 is LNHDA, CDR2 SQIVND, per germline (reference sequence). The CDR3 runs 13 residues. The CDR3 coding sequence is TGTGCCAGTAGTGAGGGGGGCGCGAAGGGCTACACCTTC. Translated: CASSEGGAKGYTF.

This clone was counted only a few times. V and J are TRBV11-2 and TRBJ1-1; D call uncertain. CDR1 SGHAT and CDR2 FQNNGV come from the germline V gene. There are 17 residues in the CDR3. Trimming shortened V by 5 bases and J by 4 bases, and 23 bases separated the two germline ends. CDR3 sequence reads: CASSPSLGRTGSTEAFF. The CDR3 nucleotides are TGTGCCAGCAGCCCCTCCCTTGGACGGACCGGATCCACTGAAGCTTTCTTT. The full variable domain, completed using reference TRBV11-2 and TRBJ1-1, is EAGVAQSPRYKIIEKRQSVAFWCNPISGHATLYWYQQILGQGPKLLIQFQNNGVVDDSQLPKDRFSAERLKGVDSTLKIQPAKLEDSAVYLCASSPSLGRTGSTEAFFGQGTRLTVV.

The chain uses TRBV7-2 and TRBJ1-6, with unresolved D. Trimming took off 1 base at V and 12 bases at J, with 7 bases between the two ends. The CDR3 runs to 12 residues. Germline CDR1 and CDR2: SGHTA and FQGNSA. CDR3 in DNA: TGTGCCAGCAGCTTAGACACAATACCCCTCCACTTT. Amino acids: CASSLDTIPLHF.

This clone is a singleton in its sample. The chain is built from TRBV7-9 and TRBJ2-7; possibly TRBD1 for D (6 bases). Deletions cut 4 bases from V and 7 bases from J, with 17 bases between. The CDR3 spans 14 residues. Germline V gives CDR1 SEHNR, CDR2 FQNEAQ (reference sequence). The CDR3 loop reads CASSSLPGQREQYF. In DNA, the CDR3 is TGTGCCAGCAGCTCCTTACCGGGACAAAGAGAGCAGTACTTC.

V usage is TRBV29-1 and J usage is TRBJ1-3, with D unresolved. Trimming removed 4 bases at V and 0 bases at J, with 10 bases between. Germline V gives CDR1 SQVTM, CDR2 ANQGSEA. This CDR3 is built from 14 residues. CDR3 protein: CSVAGSASGNTIYF. The CDR3 DNA reads TGCAGCGTTGCCGGCTCCGCCTCTGGAAACACCATATATTTT.

V usage is TRBV14 and J usage is TRBJ2-5; D is uncertain. Germline V gene sequence: CDR1 SGHDN, CDR2 FVKESK. With 0 bases removed from V and 5 bases from J, the gap between germline ends came to 7 bases. This CDR3 region has 13 residues. CDR3 sequence (DNA): TGTGCCAGCAGCCAAGACCAGTCGGAGACCCAGTACTTC. Translating gives CASSQDQSETQYF.

This rearrangement joins TRBV19 to TRBJ2-4; D perhaps matches TRBD2 (5 bases). V was trimmed by 1 base and J by 1 base, leaving 17 bases between them. The CDR3 contains 18 residues. Germline assignment: CDR1 LNHDA and CDR2 SQIVND (reference sequence). The CDR3 loop is CASSIGVDYPGAKNIQYF. The DNA of the CDR3 is TGTGCCAGTAGTATAGGAGTCGACTACCCGGGGGCCAAAAACATTCAGTACTTC.

The chain uses TRBV7-9 and TRBJ1-2; D possibly corresponds to TRBD1 (6 bases). The CDR3 covers 14 residues. V was clipped by 3 bases and J by 8 bases, with 16 bases between them. CDR1 SEHNR and CDR2 FQNEAQ come from the germline V gene (reference sequence). DNA for the CDR3: TGTGCCAGCAGCTTTTTTAGTGGAGGGGGAGGCTACACCTTC. This codes for CASSFFSGGGGYTF.

A few counts support this clone. The V gene is TRBV18, the J gene TRBJ1-1, with no clear D. Trimming cost V 2 bases and J 1 base, with 5 bases left between them. Germline CDR1 and CDR2: KGHSH and LQKENI. The length of the CDR3 is 13 residues. The CDR3: CASSPSGNTEAFF. The CDR3 nucleotides read TGTGCCAGCTCACCAAGTGGGAACACTGAAGCTTTCTTT.

V usage is TRBV9 and J usage is TRBJ2-1; D is unclear. This CDR3 is 15 amino acids long. V dropped 3 bases and J dropped 8 bases, with 18 bases sitting between them. Germline-derived CDR1 and CDR2 are SGDLS and YYNGEE. The DNA for the CDR3 is TGTGCCAGCAGCGCAGGTCCGGGCATCGTATATGAGCAGTTCTTC. Protein: CASSAGPGIVYEQFF. Variable domain in full (rest from reference TRBV9 and TRBJ2-1): DSGVTQTPKHLITATGQRVTLRCSPRSGDLSVYWYQQSLDQGLQFLIQYYNGEERAKGNILERFSAQQFPDLHSELNLSSLELGDSALYFCASSAGPGIVYEQFFGPGTRLTVL.